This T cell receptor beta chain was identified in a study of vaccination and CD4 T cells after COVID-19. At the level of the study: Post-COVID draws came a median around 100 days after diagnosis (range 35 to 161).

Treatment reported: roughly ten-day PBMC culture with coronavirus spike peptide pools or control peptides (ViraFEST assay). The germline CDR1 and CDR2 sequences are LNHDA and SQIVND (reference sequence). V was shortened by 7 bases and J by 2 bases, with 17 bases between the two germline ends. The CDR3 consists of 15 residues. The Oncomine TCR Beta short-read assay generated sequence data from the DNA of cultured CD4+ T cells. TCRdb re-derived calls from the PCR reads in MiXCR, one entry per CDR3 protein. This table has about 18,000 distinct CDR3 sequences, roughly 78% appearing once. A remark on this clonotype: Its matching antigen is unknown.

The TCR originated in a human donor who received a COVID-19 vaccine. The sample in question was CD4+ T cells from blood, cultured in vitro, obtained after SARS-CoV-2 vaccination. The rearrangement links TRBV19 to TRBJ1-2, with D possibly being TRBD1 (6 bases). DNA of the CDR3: TGTGCCAGTACCCAACAGGGTCTTGTAAACTATGGCTACACCTTC. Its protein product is CASTQQGLVNYGYTF. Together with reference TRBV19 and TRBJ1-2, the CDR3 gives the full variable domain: DGGITQSPKYLFRKEGQNVTLSCEQNLNHDAMYWYRQDPGQGLRLIYYSQIVNDFQKGDIAEGYSVSREKKESFPLTVTSAQKNPTAFYLCASTQQGLVNYGYTFGSGTRLTVV.